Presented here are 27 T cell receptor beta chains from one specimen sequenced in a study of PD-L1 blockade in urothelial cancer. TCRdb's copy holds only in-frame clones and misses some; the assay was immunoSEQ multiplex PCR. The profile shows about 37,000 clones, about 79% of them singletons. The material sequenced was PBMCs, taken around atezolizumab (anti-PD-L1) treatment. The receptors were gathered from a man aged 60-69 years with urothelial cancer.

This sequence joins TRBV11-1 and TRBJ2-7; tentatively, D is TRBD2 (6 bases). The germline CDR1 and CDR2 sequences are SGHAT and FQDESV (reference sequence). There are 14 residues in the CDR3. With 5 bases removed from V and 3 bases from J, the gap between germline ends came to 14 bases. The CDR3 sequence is CASSLLEGLYEQYF. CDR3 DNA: TGTGCCAGCAGCCTTCTGGAGGGCCTCTACGAGCAGTACTTC.

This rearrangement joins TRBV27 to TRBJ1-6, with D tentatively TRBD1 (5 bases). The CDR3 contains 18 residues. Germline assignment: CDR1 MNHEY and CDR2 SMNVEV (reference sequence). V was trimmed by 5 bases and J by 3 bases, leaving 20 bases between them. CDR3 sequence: CASSPTGLASNYNSPLHF. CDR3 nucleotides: TGTGCCAGCAGTCCAACGGGACTGGCCAGTAACTATAATTCACCCCTCCACTTT.

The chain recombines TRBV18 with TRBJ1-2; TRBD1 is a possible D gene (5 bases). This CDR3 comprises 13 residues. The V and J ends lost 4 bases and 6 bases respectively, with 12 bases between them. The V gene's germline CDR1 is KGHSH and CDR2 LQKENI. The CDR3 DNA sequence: TGTGCCAGCTCACTTGGACACTCTGATGGCTACACCTTC. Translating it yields CASSLGHSDGYTF.

CDR3 sequence (DNA): TGTGCCTGGAGTGTGTCAAACTATGGCTACACCTTC. This codes for CAWSVSNYGYTF. The J gene is TRBJ1-2, the V gene TRBV30; D remains unclear. The CDR3 spans 12 residues. Between the trimmed V and J ends, which lost 0 bases and 2 bases, there was a span of 4 bases. Germline V gives CDR1 GTSNPN, CDR2 SVGIG (reference sequence).

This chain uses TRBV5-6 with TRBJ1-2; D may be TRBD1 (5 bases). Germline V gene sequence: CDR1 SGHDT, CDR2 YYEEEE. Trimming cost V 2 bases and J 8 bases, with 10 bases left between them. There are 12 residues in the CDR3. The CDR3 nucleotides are TGTGCCAGCAGCTTAGGGGAATTAGGCTACACCTTC. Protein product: CASSLGELGYTF. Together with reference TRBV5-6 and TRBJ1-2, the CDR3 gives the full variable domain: DAGVTQSPTHLIKTRGQQVTLRCSPKSGHDTVSWYQQALGQGPQFIFQYYEEEERQRGNFPDRFSGHQFPNYSSELNVNALLLGDSALYLCASSLGELGYTFGSGTRLTVV.

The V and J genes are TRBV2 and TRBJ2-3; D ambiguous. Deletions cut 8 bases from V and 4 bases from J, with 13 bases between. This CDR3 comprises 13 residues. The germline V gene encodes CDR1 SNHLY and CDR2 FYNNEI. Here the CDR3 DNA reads TGTGCCAGCCTCGCCAGCGCTTCAGATACGCAGTATTTT. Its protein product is CASLASASDTQYF.

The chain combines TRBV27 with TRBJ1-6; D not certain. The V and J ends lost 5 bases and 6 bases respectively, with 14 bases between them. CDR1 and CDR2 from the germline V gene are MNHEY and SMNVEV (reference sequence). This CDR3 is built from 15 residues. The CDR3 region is CASSNEPGSNSPLHF. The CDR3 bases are TGTGCCAGCAGTAATGAACCGGGGTCTAATTCACCCCTCCACTTT.

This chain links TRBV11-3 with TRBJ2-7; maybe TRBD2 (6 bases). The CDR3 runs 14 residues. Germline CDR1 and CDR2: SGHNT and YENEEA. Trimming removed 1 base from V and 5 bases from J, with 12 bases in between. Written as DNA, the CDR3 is TGTGCCAGCAGCTTAGGATCGGGAGACAACGAGCAGTACTTC. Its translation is CASSLGSGDNEQYF.

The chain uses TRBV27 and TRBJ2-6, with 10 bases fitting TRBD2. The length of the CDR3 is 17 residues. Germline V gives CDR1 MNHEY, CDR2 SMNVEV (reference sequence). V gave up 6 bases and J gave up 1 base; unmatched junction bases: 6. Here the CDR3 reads CASSALAGRSGANVLTF. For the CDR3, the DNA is TGTGCCAGCAGCGCACTAGCGGGGAGGTCTGGGGCCAACGTCCTGACTTTC.

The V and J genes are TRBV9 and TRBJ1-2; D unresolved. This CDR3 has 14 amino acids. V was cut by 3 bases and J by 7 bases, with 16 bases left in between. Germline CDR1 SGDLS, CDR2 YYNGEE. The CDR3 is CASSAGLNVGGYTF. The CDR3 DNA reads TGTGCCAGCAGCGCCGGACTCAATGTAGGTGGCTACACCTTC.

CDR3: CASTGRETQYF. As DNA, the CDR3 is TGTGCCAGTACAGGGAGAGAGACCCAGTACTTC. The gene calls are TRBV6-1 and TRBJ2-5, with D perhaps TRBD1 (6 bases). The germline V gene has CDR1 MNHNS and CDR2 SASEGT. Trimming shortened V by 9 bases and J by 4 bases, and 9 bases separated the two germline ends. The CDR3 contains 11 residues.

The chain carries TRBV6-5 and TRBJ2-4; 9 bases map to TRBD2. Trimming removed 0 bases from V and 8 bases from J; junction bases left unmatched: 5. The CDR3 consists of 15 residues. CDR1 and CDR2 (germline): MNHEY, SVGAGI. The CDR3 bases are TGTGCCAGCAGTTACTCTGCGGGGGGGCCAGACATTCAGTACTTC. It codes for CASSYSAGGPDIQYF.

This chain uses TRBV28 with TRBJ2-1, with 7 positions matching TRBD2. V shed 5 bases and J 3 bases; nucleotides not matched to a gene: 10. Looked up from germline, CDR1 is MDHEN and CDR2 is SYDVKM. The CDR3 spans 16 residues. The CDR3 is CASSRTKGGRYNEQFF. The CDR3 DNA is TGTGCCAGCAGTCGGACCAAGGGAGGGCGCTACAATGAGCAGTTCTTC.

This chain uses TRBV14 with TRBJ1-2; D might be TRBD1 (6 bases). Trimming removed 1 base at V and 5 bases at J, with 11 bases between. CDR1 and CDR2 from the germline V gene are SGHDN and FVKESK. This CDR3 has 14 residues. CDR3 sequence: CASSQARGFYGYTF. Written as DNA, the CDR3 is TGTGCCAGCAGCCAAGCCAGGGGATTTTATGGCTACACCTTC.

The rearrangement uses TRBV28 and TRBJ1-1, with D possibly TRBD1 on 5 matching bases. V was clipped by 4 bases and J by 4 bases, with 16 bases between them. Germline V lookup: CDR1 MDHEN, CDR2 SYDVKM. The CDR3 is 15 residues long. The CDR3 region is CASSSFGGRVTEAFF. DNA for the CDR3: TGTGCCAGCAGTTCCTTCGGGGGTCGAGTCACTGAAGCTTTCTTT. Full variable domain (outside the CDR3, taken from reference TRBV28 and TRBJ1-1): DVKVTQSSRYLVKRTGEKVFLECVQDMDHENMFWYRQDPGLGLRLIYFSYDVKMKEKGDIPEGYSVSREKKERFSLILESASTNQTSMYLCASSSFGGRVTEAFFGQGTRLTVV.

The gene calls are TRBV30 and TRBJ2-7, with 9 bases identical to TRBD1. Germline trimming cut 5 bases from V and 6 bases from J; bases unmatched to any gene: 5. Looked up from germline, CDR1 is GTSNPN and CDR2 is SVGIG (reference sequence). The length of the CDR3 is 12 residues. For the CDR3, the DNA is TGTGCCTGGGGGGGGACAGGGCCCGAGCAGTACTTC. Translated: CAWGGTGPEQYF. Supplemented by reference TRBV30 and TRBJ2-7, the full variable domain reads SQTIHQWPATLVQPVGSPLSLECTVEGTSNPNLYWYRQAAGRGLQLLFYSVGIGQISSEVPQNLSASRPQDRQFILSSKKLLLSDSGFYLCAWGGTGPEQYFGPGTRLTVT.

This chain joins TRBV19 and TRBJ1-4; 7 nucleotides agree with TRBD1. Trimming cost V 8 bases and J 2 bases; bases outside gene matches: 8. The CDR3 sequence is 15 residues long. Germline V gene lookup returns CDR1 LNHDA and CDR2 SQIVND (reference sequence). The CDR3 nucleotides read TGTGCCAGTGTTCCCGGGACAGCCACTAATGAAAAACTGTTTTTT. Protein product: CASVPGTATNEKLFF.

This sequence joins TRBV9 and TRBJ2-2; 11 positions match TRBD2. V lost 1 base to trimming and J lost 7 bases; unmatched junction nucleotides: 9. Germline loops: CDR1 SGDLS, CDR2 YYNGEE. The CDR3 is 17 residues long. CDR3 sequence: CASSVRIAGGPVGELFF. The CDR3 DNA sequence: TGTGCCAGCAGCGTAAGGATAGCGGGGGGGCCCGTCGGGGAGCTGTTTTTT.

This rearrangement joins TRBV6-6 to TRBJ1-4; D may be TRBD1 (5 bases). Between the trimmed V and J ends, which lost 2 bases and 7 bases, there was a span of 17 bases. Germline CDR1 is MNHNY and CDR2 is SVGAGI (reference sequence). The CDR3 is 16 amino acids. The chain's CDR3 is CASSYPKGVNGEKLFF. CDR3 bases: TGTGCCAGCAGTTACCCCAAAGGGGTAAACGGTGAAAAACTGTTTTTT.

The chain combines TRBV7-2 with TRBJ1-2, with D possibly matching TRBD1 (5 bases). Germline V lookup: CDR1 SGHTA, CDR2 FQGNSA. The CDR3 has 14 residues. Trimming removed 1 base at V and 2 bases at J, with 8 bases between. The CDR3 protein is CASSLEKGNYGYTF. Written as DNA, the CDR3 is TGTGCCAGCAGCTTAGAGAAGGGGAACTATGGCTACACCTTC.

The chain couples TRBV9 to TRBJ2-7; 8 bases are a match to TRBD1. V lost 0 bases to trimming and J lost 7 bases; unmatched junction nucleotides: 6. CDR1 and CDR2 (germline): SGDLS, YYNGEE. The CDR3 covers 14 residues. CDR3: CASSVGGRGREQYF. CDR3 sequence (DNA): TGTGCCAGCAGCGTAGGAGGCAGGGGGCGGGAGCAGTACTTC. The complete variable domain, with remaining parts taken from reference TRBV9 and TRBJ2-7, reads DSGVTQTPKHLITATGQRVTLRCSPRSGDLSVYWYQQSLDQGLQFLIQYYNGEERAKGNILERFSAQQFPDLHSELNLSSLELGDSALYFCASSVGGRGREQYFGPGTRLTVT.

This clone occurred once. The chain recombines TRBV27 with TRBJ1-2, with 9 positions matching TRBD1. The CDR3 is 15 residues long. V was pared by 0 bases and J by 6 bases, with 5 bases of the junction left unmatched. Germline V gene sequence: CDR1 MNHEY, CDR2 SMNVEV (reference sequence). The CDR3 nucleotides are TGTGCCAGCAGTTTATCGGATCGGACAGGGGATGGCTACACCTTC. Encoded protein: CASSLSDRTGDGYTF.

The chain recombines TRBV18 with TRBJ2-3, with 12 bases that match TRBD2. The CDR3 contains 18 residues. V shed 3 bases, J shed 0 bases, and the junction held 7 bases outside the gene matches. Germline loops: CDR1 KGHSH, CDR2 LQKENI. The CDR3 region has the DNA TGTGCCAGCTCACCTTATGGGACTAGCGGGCGGAGCACAGATACGCAGTATTTT. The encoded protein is CASSPYGTSGRSTDTQYF.

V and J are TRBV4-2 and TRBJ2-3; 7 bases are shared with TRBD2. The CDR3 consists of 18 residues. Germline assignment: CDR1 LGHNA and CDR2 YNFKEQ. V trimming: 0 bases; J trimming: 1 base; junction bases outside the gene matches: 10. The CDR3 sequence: CASSQDPFVAGRTDTQYF. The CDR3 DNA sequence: TGTGCCAGCAGCCAAGACCCTTTTGTAGCGGGCCGCACAGATACGCAGTATTTT.

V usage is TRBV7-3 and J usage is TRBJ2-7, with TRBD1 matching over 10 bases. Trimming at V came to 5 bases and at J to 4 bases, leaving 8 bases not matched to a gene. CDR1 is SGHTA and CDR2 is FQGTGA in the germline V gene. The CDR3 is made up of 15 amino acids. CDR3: CASSRVPGQGYEQYF. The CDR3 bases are TGTGCCAGCAGCCGAGTTCCGGGACAGGGGTACGAGCAGTACTTC.

The CDR3 protein is CASSLWQNTEAFF. The DNA of the CDR3 is TGTGCCAGCAGCTTATGGCAGAACACTGAAGCTTTCTTT. The chain has TRBV7-6 and TRBJ1-1; D unclear. Germline CDR1 reads SGHVS; CDR2 reads FNYEAQ. Trimming cost V 2 bases and J 1 base, with 5 bases left between them. The CDR3 length is 13 residues.

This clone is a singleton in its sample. Here the CDR3 DNA reads TGTGCCAGCAGTGCCTACCACAGGGGAAACTATGGCTACACCTTC. Translation: CASSAYHRGNYGYTF. The genes are TRBV6-1 and TRBJ1-2; 7 bases map to TRBD1. The length of the CDR3 is 15 residues. The germline gives CDR1 MNHNS, CDR2 SASEGT. The trim removed 4 bases at V and 2 bases at J, leaving 7 bases unmatched.